The clone carrying this T cell receptor beta chain was observed many times. Its cognate antigen is unknown. The data were obtained in a study of T-cell reconstitution after alpha-beta-depleted transplantation in children. Using unique molecular identifiers, the investigators prepared the TCRbeta library. TCRdb independently ran MiXCR on the PCR reads; one entry per CDR3 protein. Of about 260,000 distinct CDR3 sequences in the sample, under 9.5% are singletons; the top ten hold just under 6.5%. Germline values: CDR1 DFQATT, CDR2 SNEGSKA (reference sequence). The CDR3 is 13 amino acids. V was shortened by 3 bases and J by 5 bases, with 11 bases between the two germline ends. Points from the study as a whole: Day-60 TCRbeta diversity that was high in some patients was derived from surviving recipient T cells and thymic progenitors. The authors attributed T-cell counts and diversity one year after transplant mostly to newly produced T cells.

The material was PBMCs, mostly from graft donor cells, obtained 180 days after TCRalphabeta/CD19-depleted stem cell transplant. The sequence was collected from a male patient aged 10 to 17 who had a stem cell transplant for acute lymphoblastic leukemia, so the T cells may come from the graft donor. The J gene is TRBJ2-1, the V gene TRBV20-1; D is ambiguous. CDR3 amino acids: CSARSRLHNEQFF. DNA of the CDR3: TGCAGTGCTAGGTCCCGGTTGCACAATGAGCAGTTCTTC.